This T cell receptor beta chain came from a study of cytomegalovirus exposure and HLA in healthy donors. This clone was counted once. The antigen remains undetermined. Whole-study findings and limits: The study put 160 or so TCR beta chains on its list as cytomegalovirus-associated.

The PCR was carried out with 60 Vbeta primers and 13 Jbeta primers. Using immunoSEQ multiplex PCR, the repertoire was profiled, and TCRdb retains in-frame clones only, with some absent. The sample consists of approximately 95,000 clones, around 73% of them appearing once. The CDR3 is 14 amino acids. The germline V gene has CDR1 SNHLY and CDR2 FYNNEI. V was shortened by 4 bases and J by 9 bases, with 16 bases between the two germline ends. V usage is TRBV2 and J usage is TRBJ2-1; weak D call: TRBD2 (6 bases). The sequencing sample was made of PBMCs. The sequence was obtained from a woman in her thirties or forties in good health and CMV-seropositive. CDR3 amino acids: CASSGGSASAEQFF. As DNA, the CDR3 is TGTGCCAGCAGTGGAGGTTCGGCTAGCGCTGAGCAGTTCTTC.